A selection of T cell receptor beta chains follows, all from one sample in a study of T cells in Graves' hyperthyroidism and ophthalmopathy. TCRdb re-analysed the multiplex PCR reads in MiXCR, keeping a single row per CDR3 protein. The data show 500,000 to 750,000 distinct CDR3 sequences, approximately 15% seen once. The sample taken for sequencing was blood. The source is a woman under 30 with Graves' ophthalmopathy. Each CDR3 is given with its conserved first and last residue. The order of the fields is J gene, clone size, V gene, D gene, CDR3 protein, CDR3 DNA. The D gene is left open where the match is weak. Clone size is given for some rows only: seen once, a few or many times, or a class if the clone is expanded.

>TRBJ2-7|many|TRBV28|TRBD1
CASTRQGLNSYEQYF
TGTGCCAGCACAAGACAGGGCCTCAACTCCTACGAGCAGTACTTC
>TRBJ1-1|many|TRBV7-8|-
CASSLVGGAVNTEAFF
TGTGCCAGCAGCTTAGTTGGGGGGGCGGTGAACACTGAAGCTTTCTTT
>TRBJ2-2|many|TRBV28|-
CASSFPTVRAGELFF
TGTGCCAGCAGTTTTCCGACGGTACGAGCCGGGGAGCTGTTTTTT
>TRBJ2-3|many|TRBV20-1|TRBD2
CSASDAGGTDTQYF
TGCAGTGCTAGTGACGCGGGAGGAACAGATACGCAGTATTTT
>TRBJ2-7|many|TRBV6-6|-
CASSYSWGSYEQYF
TGTGCCAGCAGTTACTCTTGGGGCTCCTACGAGCAGTACTTC
>TRBJ1-3|many|TRBV29-1|TRBD1
CSVGGQVTGNTIYF
TGCAGCGTTGGGGGACAGGTTACTGGAAACACCATATATTTT
>TRBJ1-6|few|TRBV7-6|-
CASSLFAGRNSPLHF
TGTGCCAGCAGCTTATTCGCAGGGAGGAATTCACCCCTCCACTTT
>TRBJ1-2|-|TRBV25-1|-
CASSEWGRGNYGYTF
TGTGCCAGCAGTGAGTGGGGGAGAGGAAACTATGGCTACACCTTC
>TRBJ2-1|-|TRBV9|-
CASSGTAAYNEQFF
TGTGCCAGCAGCGGGACAGCAGCCTACAATGAGCAGTTCTTC
>TRBJ2-7|-|TRBV10-3|-
CATSTYGVTYEQYF
TGTGCCACCTCTACCTACGGGGTTACCTACGAGCAGTACTTC
>TRBJ1-4|many|TRBV12-3/TRBV12-4|-
CASSLSYWGVLEEKLFF
TGTGCCAGCAGTTTATCCTACTGGGGAGTTTTAGAGGAAAAACTGTTTTTT
>TRBJ2-3|many|TRBV27|-
CASSFRGADTQYF
TGTGCCAGCAGTTTCCGGGGCGCGGATACGCAGTATTTT
>TRBJ1-2|many|TRBV5-1|TRBD1
CASSPSPTGEGGYTF
TGCGCCAGCAGCCCCTCCCCCACAGGGGAGGGTGGCTACACCTTC
>TRBJ1-6|few|TRBV28|-
CASKDPAPNSPLHF
TGTGCCAGCAAGGACCCCGCTCCCAATTCACCCCTCCACTTT
>TRBJ1-1|many|TRBV28|-
CASSLYHRGGDTEAFF
TGTGCCAGCAGCCTCTACCACCGCGGGGGGGACACTGAAGCTTTCTTT
>TRBJ2-3|many|TRBV5-1|TRBD2
CASSLARGRGDTQYF
TGCGCCAGCAGCTTGGCTCGCGGGAGAGGGGATACGCAGTATTTT
>TRBJ2-1|-|TRBV19|TRBD2
CASSNLNPELAPNEQFF
TGTGCCAGTAGTAATCTAAACCCCGAACTAGCGCCCAATGAGCAGTTCTTC
>TRBJ2-1|many|TRBV7-9|TRBD2
CASSFSGSYGYNEQFF
TGTGCCAGCAGCTTTAGCGGGAGCTACGGCTACAATGAGCAGTTCTTC
>TRBJ2-3|many|TRBV7-6|TRBD2
CASSKRLGGGLSDTQYF
TGTGCCAGCAGCAAACGGTTGGGCGGGGGACTTTCAGATACGCAGTATTTT
>TRBJ1-2|-|TRBV6-1|-
CASSLNRDFRQYGYTF
TGTGCCAGCAGCCTAAACAGGGACTTTCGCCAATATGGCTACACCTTC
>TRBJ1-5|-|TRBV6-1|-
CASSESLGGIQPQHF
TGTGCCAGCAGTGAATCCCTGGGGGGGATTCAGCCCCAGCATTTT
>TRBJ2-3|-|TRBV27|TRBD1
CASSPQSGGFTDTQYF
TGTGCCAGCAGTCCCCAGTCAGGGGGCTTCACAGATACGCAGTATTTT
>TRBJ1-4|-|TRBV19|-
CASLGSGTPTNEKLFF
TGTGCCAGCCTCGGGTCTGGGACCCCAACTAATGAAAAACTGTTTTTT
>TRBJ1-5|few|TRBV6-1|-
CASGYSNQPQHF
TGTGCCAGCGGGTATAGCAATCAGCCCCAGCATTTT
>TRBJ2-7|many|TRBV28|-
CASIPGRVLGNEQYF
TGTGCCAGCATCCCAGGGCGGGTTCTGGGCAACGAGCAGTACTTC
>TRBJ2-3|few|TRBV4-3|-
CASSQDSPDTQYF
TGCGCCAGCAGCCAAGATTCCCCAGATACGCAGTATTTT
>TRBJ2-2|few|TRBV13|-
CASSVRLEGSGELFF
TGTGCCAGCAGCGTAAGACTAGAGGGCAGCGGGGAGCTGTTTTTT
>TRBJ2-3|-|TRBV3-1|-
CASSPYEAGGTATQYF
TGTGCCAGCAGCCCCTACGAAGCGGGTGGGACCGCGACGCAGTATTTT
>TRBJ1-1|few|TRBV9|-
CASSVAATGHTEAFF
TGTGCCAGCAGCGTAGCGGCCACAGGCCACACTGAAGCTTTCTTT
>TRBJ1-2|many|TRBV30|-
CAWRLGGGYGYTF
TGTGCCTGGAGGCTCGGGGGGGGCTATGGCTACACCTTC
>TRBJ2-7|-|TRBV12-3/TRBV12-4|-
CAVTTRDRPYEQYF
TGTGCCGTAACGACCCGGGACCGCCCCTACGAGCAGTACTTC
>TRBJ1-1|many|TRBV19|-
CASSRGMGGMNTEAFF
TGTGCCAGTAGTCGCGGGATGGGGGGGATGAACACTGAAGCTTTCTTT
>TRBJ2-7|-|TRBV20-1|-
CSVRSSVWHEQYF
TGCAGTGTTCGGAGTAGCGTCTGGCACGAGCAGTACTTC
>TRBJ2-1|-|TRBV24-1|-
CATSEGASWHEQFF
TGTGCCACCAGTGAGGGGGCATCGTGGCATGAGCAGTTCTTC
>TRBJ2-3|many|TRBV20-1|TRBD2
CSARDPAGSSGGADTQYF
TGCAGTGCTAGAGATCCCGCGGGTAGTAGCGGGGGGGCAGATACGCAGTATTTT
>TRBJ2-7|many|TRBV11-3|-
CASSPARGSYEQYF
TGTGCCAGCAGCCCCGCTCGGGGCTCCTACGAGCAGTACTTC
>TRBJ1-2|few|TRBV30|-
CAWSDRGVGGYTF
TGTGCCTGGAGTGATAGAGGGGTCGGCGGCTACACCTTC
>TRBJ2-1|few|TRBV7-3|TRBD2
CASSSAPSGSGAYNEQFF
TGTGCCAGCAGCAGCGCGCCGAGCGGGAGCGGAGCCTACAATGAGCAGTTCTTC
>TRBJ2-7|many|TRBV7-9|TRBD2
CASSFGLADYEQYF
TGTGCCAGCAGCTTTGGGCTAGCGGATTACGAGCAGTACTTC
>TRBJ2-7|few|TRBV7-9|-
CASSWKQGGEQYF
TGTGCCAGCAGCTGGAAACAGGGTGGCGAGCAGTACTTC
>TRBJ1-2|many|TRBV3-1|-
CASSQDSLYGYTF
TGTGCCAGCAGCCAAGATAGCCTCTATGGCTACACCTTC
>TRBJ2-7|many|TRBV7-2|TRBD2
CASSPKQTSGEQYF
TGTGCCAGCAGCCCGAAGCAGACTAGCGGCGAGCAGTACTTC
>TRBJ2-2|-|TRBV6-1|-
CASSFRTGSVWWAGELFF
TGTGCCAGCAGCTTCCGTACGGGGTCGGTGTGGTGGGCCGGGGAGCTGTTTTTT
>TRBJ2-1|many|TRBV7-9|TRBD1
CARSGQGINEQFF
TGTGCCAGGTCCGGACAGGGGATCAATGAGCAGTTCTTC
>TRBJ1-5|many|TRBV28|TRBD1
CASSLLQGSGQPQHF
TGTGCCAGCAGTTTACTACAGGGGAGCGGTCAGCCCCAGCATTTT